The 31 T cell receptor beta chains below were found in one sample sequenced in a study of shared clonotypes between healthy human individuals. The protocol was immunoSEQ multiplex PCR, while the TCRdb copy is restricted to in-frame clones and leaves out a portion. Among about 490,000 clones listed, around 73% were seen once. The sample comprised PBMCs. These receptors were obtained from a woman aged 40 to 50 in good health. Some clones in this sample may be carry-over from other donors' samples.

This chain links TRBV30 with TRBJ2-1; D may correspond to TRBD1 or TRBD2 (5 bases each). CDR1 is GTSNPN, CDR2 SVGIG, per germline (reference sequence). The CDR3 loop spans 15 amino acids. Trimming took off 4 bases at V and 6 bases at J, with 19 bases between the two ends. The CDR3 protein is CAWNLGDPTANEQFF. In DNA form, the CDR3 reads TGTGCCTGGAATCTCGGGGACCCTACCGCCAATGAGCAGTTCTTC.

This clone was picked up one time. This chain joins TRBV5-1 and TRBJ2-1, with 8 bases lining up with TRBD1. Trimming removed 1 base from V and 7 bases from J; junction bases left unmatched: 4. The CDR3 covers 14 residues. Germline V gene lookup returns CDR1 SGHRS and CDR2 YFSETQ. The CDR3 sequence: CASSLRTGRNEQFF. The DNA for the CDR3 is TGCGCCAGCAGCTTGAGGACAGGGCGGAATGAGCAGTTCTTC.

This clone was seen more than once but under ten times. The CDR3 DNA follows: TGCAGCGCTAGGAGAACTAGCGGACTCTCCTACGAGCAGTACTTC. It encodes CSARRTSGLSYEQYF. This chain connects TRBV29-1 to TRBJ2-7; 8 positions match TRBD2. The CDR3 has 15 amino acids. CDR1 is SQVTM and CDR2 is ANQGSEA in the germline V gene. The ends lost 7 bases at V and 0 bases at J; junction bases unmatched: 11.

With regard to this clone: A far larger clone is only one base removed, so a read error is likely. The same CDR3 can be traced to other DNA sequences in this sample. V and J are TRBV30 and TRBJ1-2; 10 bases match TRBD1. This CDR3 is 14 amino acids long. Germline V CDR1 and CDR2: GTSNPN, SVGIG (reference sequence). This CDR3 is CACRQGAPFYGYTF. CDR3 nucleotides: TGTGCCTGTAGACAGGGGGCCCCCTTCTATGGCTACACCTTT.

The chain has TRBV27 and TRBJ2-5, with 12 bases that match TRBD2. Per the germline V gene, CDR1 is MNHEY and CDR2 is SMNVEV (reference sequence). V lost 3 bases to trimming and J lost 5 bases; unmatched junction nucleotides: 16. The CDR3 has 19 amino acids. In DNA form, the CDR3 reads TGTGCCAGCAGTTTCACAGGCCCATCAGGACTAGCGGGGTTTGAGACCCAGTACTTC. The encoded protein is CASSFTGPSGLAGFETQYF.

This clone has ten or more counts. In DNA, the CDR3 is TGTGCCAGCAGCTCGATGGGGGAGCTGTTTTTT. It codes for CASSSMGELFF. This chain joins TRBV5-4 and TRBJ2-2; D unresolved. Germline V gives CDR1 SGHNT, CDR2 YYREEE (reference sequence). This CDR3 region has 11 residues. The germline V and J ends were trimmed by 3 bases and 8 bases, with 5 bases remaining between them.

V gene TRBV15 combines with J gene TRBJ1-5, with D hard to call. V lost 9 bases, J lost 2 bases, and 11 bases lay in between. The CDR3 length is 13 residues. CDR1 and CDR2 (germline): LNHNV, YYDKDF (reference sequence). The CDR3, as DNA: TGTGCCACTGGGTACACGGGCAATCAGCCCCAGCATTTT. Translating gives CATGYTGNQPQHF.

The rearrangement links TRBV7-3 to TRBJ2-5, with D unresolved. The CDR3 is 12 residues long. Germline CDR1 SGHTA, CDR2 FQGTGA. V dropped 2 bases and J dropped 5 bases, with 6 bases sitting between them. The CDR3 spells CASSLAIETQYF. In nucleotides, the CDR3 is TGTGCCAGCAGCTTAGCGATCGAGACCCAGTACTTC. Together with reference TRBV7-3 and TRBJ2-5, the CDR3 gives the full variable domain: GAGVSQTPSNKVTEKGKYVELRCDPISGHTALYWYRQSLGQGPEFLIYFQGTGAADDSGLPNDRFFAVRPEGSVSTLKIQRTERGDSAVYLCASSLAIETQYFGPGTRLLVL.

The V gene is TRBV7-9, the J gene TRBJ2-5, with D perhaps matching TRBD2 (6 bases). The CDR3 is 15 residues long. CDR1 SEHNR and CDR2 FQNEAQ come from the germline V gene (reference sequence). The germline V and J ends were trimmed by 4 bases and 4 bases, with 16 bases remaining between them. The CDR3 sequence: CASSSGISRGETQYF. The CDR3 DNA sequence: TGTGCCAGCAGCTCCGGGATTTCGCGGGGAGAGACCCAGTACTTC.

The chain uses TRBV7-2 and TRBJ2-2; TRBD2 is a possible D gene (6 bases). The germline V gene encodes CDR1 SGHTA and CDR2 FQGNSA. The CDR3 sequence is 15 residues long. With 5 bases removed from V and 7 bases from J, the gap between germline ends came to 17 bases. The CDR3 sequence is CASSVPGLLGGELFF. The CDR3 DNA reads as TGTGCCAGCAGCGTACCGGGACTCCTAGGCGGGGAGCTGTTTTTT.

This clone was seen just once. This chain connects TRBV6-1 to TRBJ2-7, with 7 bases aligning to TRBD2. The CDR3 covers 13 residues. V gave up 10 bases and J gave up 6 bases; unmatched junction bases: 12. The germline V gene encodes CDR1 MNHNS and CDR2 SASEGT. In DNA, the CDR3 is TGTGCCACCCTTAACGGGAGGCCATGCGAGCAGTACTTC. The encoded protein is CATLNGRPCEQYF.

The chain joins TRBV19 to TRBJ1-1, with D unresolved. There are 14 residues in the CDR3. V was clipped by 5 bases and J by 5 bases, with 15 bases between them. CDR1 and CDR2 (germline): LNHDA, SQIVND (reference sequence). CDR3 sequence reads: CASSFGVLGTEAFF. CDR3 in DNA: TGTGCCAGTAGTTTTGGGGTCTTAGGGACTGAAGCTTTCTTT.

The chain recombines TRBV19 with TRBJ1-1; no firm D call. Per the germline V gene, CDR1 is LNHDA and CDR2 is SQIVND (reference sequence). V gave up 9 bases and J gave up 0 bases, with 17 bases separating them. This CDR3 spans 15 amino acids. The CDR3, as DNA: TGTGCCAGCTCCGGGGTAAATGTCATGAACACTGAAGCTTTCTTT. The encoded protein is CASSGVNVMNTEAFF.

This chain uses TRBV19 with TRBJ2-2, with D perhaps TRBD2 (5 bases). Germline V CDR1 and CDR2: LNHDA, SQIVND (reference sequence). This CDR3 has 17 amino acids. The V gene lost 6 bases and the J gene lost 0 bases, with 17 bases spanning the gap. Here the CDR3 DNA reads TGTGCCAGTAGGCTTCCGGGATCGGCTGCGAACACCGGGGAGCTGTTTTTT. It is translated as CASRLPGSAANTGELFF.

The CDR3 DNA is TGTGCCAGCTCACGAGGGGCGGAGAACACTGAAGCTTTCTTT. Encoded protein: CASSRGAENTEAFF. V gene TRBV18 combines with J gene TRBJ1-1, with TRBD1 as a possible D gene (5 bases). The CDR3 sequence is 14 residues long. Deletions cut 4 bases from V and 1 base from J, with 10 bases between. CDR1 is KGHSH and CDR2 is LQKENI in the germline V gene.

V and J are TRBV6-5 and TRBJ2-1; D is undetermined. CDR1 and CDR2 from the germline V gene are MNHEY and SVGAGI. Deletions cut 8 bases from V and 0 bases from J, with 5 bases between. This CDR3 has 12 residues. The CDR3 DNA reads as TGTGCCAGCTTAAACTCCTACAATGAGCAGTTCTTC. This gives the protein CASLNSYNEQFF.

A remark on this clone: Other nucleotide sequences from this sample produce the same CDR3. J is TRBJ2-2 and V is TRBV28; a possible D gene is TRBD2 (6 bases). Germline V CDR1 and CDR2: MDHEN, SYDVKM. The CDR3 is 15 residues long. Trimming took off 3 bases at V and 0 bases at J, with 8 bases between the two ends. The CDR3 here is CASSFRGTNTGELFF. CDR3 nucleotides: TGTGCCAGCAGTTTCCGCGGGACGAACACCGGGGAGCTGTTTTTT.

This clone was detected only a few times. This sequence joins TRBV5-6 and TRBJ1-3; a weak D match, TRBD1 (6 bases). The CDR3 extends over 14 amino acids. The V gene's germline CDR1 is SGHDT and CDR2 YYEEEE. The V and J ends lost 4 bases and 4 bases respectively, with 12 bases between them. The CDR3 sequence is CASSRPGQGNTIYF. In DNA, the CDR3 is TGTGCCAGCAGCCGCCCTGGACAGGGAAACACCATATATTTT.

The chain joins TRBV5-1 to TRBJ1-4; TRBD1 matches 7 bases. Trimming removed 0 bases from V and 6 bases from J; junction bases left unmatched: 17. CDR1 SGHRS and CDR2 YFSETQ come from the germline V gene. CDR3 length: 19 amino acids. The CDR3: CASSLVAGGWGYSDEKLFF. The CDR3, as DNA: TGCGCCAGCAGCTTGGTGGCAGGGGGTTGGGGCTATTCGGATGAAAAACTGTTTTTT.

CDR3 DNA: TGTGCCAGCAGCGTAAGGGTGGGAGTTAGCACAGATACGCAGTATTTT. It yields the protein CASSVRVGVSTDTQYF. The chain joins TRBV9 to TRBJ2-3; possible D gene TRBD2, 5 bases. The CDR3 length is 16 residues. Germline CDR1 is SGDLS and CDR2 is YYNGEE. Trimming cost V 1 base and J 0 bases, with 12 bases left between them.

The chain uses TRBV9 and TRBJ2-1; 7 bases align to TRBD1. The trim removed 3 bases at V and 9 bases at J, leaving 12 bases unmatched. Per germline, CDR1 SGDLS and CDR2 YYNGEE. This CDR3 has 15 amino acids. The CDR3 protein is CASSAEGQAYGEQFF. The CDR3 coding sequence is TGTGCCAGCAGCGCCGAAGGACAGGCCTACGGTGAGCAGTTCTTC.

The J gene is TRBJ2-7, the V gene TRBV18; D gene unclear. Germline lookup yields CDR1 KGHSH and CDR2 LQKENI. This CDR3 has 15 amino acids. The V gene lost 3 bases and the J gene lost 2 bases, with 14 bases spanning the gap. This CDR3 reads CASSPKDRAAYEQYF. The CDR3 nucleotides are TGTGCCAGCTCACCGAAAGATAGGGCAGCCTACGAGCAGTACTTC.

The chain combines TRBV6-1 with TRBJ1-2, with D perhaps matching TRBD1 (5 bases). The germline gives CDR1 MNHNS, CDR2 SASEGT. V was shortened by 4 bases and J by 4 bases, with 16 bases between the two germline ends. This CDR3 comprises 15 residues. The CDR3 spells CASSAVYQGGYGYTF. Here the CDR3 DNA reads TGTGCCAGCAGTGCGGTTTACCAGGGTGGCTATGGCTACACCTTC.

This rearrangement joins TRBV7-9 to TRBJ2-5; unclear D gene. The CDR3 is 13 residues long. Trimming pared 4 bases from V and 5 bases from J, leaving 11 bases between. Germline assignment: CDR1 SEHNR and CDR2 FQNEAQ (reference sequence). The CDR3 DNA follows: TGTGCCAGCAGCTCAGATCTGGGGGAGACCCAGTACTTC. Residues: CASSSDLGETQYF.

The V gene is TRBV5-1, the J gene TRBJ1-4, with TRBD1 as a possible D gene (5 bases). Trimming took 4 bases from V and 8 from J, leaving 18 bases between them. CDR1 is SGHRS, CDR2 YFSETQ, per germline. This CDR3 comprises 15 residues. This chain's CDR3 is CASSGTGRLGEKLFF. CDR3 coding DNA: TGCGCCAGCAGCGGAACAGGACGTTTGGGGGAAAAACTGTTTTTT.

The chain combines TRBV6-4 with TRBJ1-2, with 8 positions matching TRBD1. The CDR3 length is 13 residues. CDR1 and CDR2 from the germline V gene are MRHNA and SNTAGT. The ends lost 6 bases at V and 9 bases at J; junction bases unmatched: 9. The CDR3 sequence: CASRDTGGSSYTF. The CDR3 DNA follows: TGTGCCAGCAGAGATACAGGGGGTTCCAGCTACACCTTC.

This clone appeared once. The chain links TRBV27 to TRBJ2-3, with 11 bases that match TRBD2. CDR3 length: 17 amino acids. Germline CDR1 MNHEY, CDR2 SMNVEV (reference sequence). V lost 8 bases, J lost 0 bases, and 10 bases stayed unmatched. This CDR3 is CASVFSGRGASTDTQYF. The CDR3 nucleotides read TGTGCCAGCGTATTTAGCGGGAGGGGGGCTAGCACAGATACGCAGTATTTT.

This chain links TRBV28 with TRBJ2-7; 7 bases fit TRBD1. Germline trimming cut 7 bases from V and 5 bases from J; bases unmatched to any gene: 17. Germline assignment: CDR1 MDHEN and CDR2 SYDVKM. The CDR3 is 16 amino acids. CDR3 residues: CASTTPRRTGTDEQYF. Here the CDR3 DNA reads TGTGCCAGCACAACCCCGAGAAGGACAGGAACCGACGAGCAGTACTTC.

Concerning this clone: At the DNA level, this CDR3 is encoded by other sequences in the same sample as well. CDR3 amino acids: CASRGSGANVLTF. CDR3 DNA sequence: TGTGCCAGTAGAGGTTCTGGGGCCAACGTCCTGACTTTC. The chain is built from TRBV19 and TRBJ2-6; no firm D call. The germline V gene encodes CDR1 LNHDA and CDR2 SQIVND (reference sequence). The CDR3 is 13 amino acids. Trimming cost V 6 bases and J 1 base, with 4 bases left between them.

The chain combines TRBV28 with TRBJ2-7; D uncertain. Per germline, CDR1 MDHEN and CDR2 SYDVKM. The CDR3 runs to 14 residues. Trimming took off 6 bases at V and 1 base at J, with 13 bases between the two ends. The CDR3 sequence is CASRLLGPSYEQYF. CDR3 nucleotide sequence: TGTGCCAGCAGGTTACTCGGACCGTCCTACGAGCAGTACTTC.

The V gene is TRBV19, the J gene TRBJ2-7, with 10 positions matching TRBD2. The CDR3 loop spans 13 amino acids. From germline, CDR1 is LNHDA and CDR2 SQIVND (reference sequence). The ends lost 7 bases at V and 5 bases at J; junction bases unmatched: 5. The CDR3 DNA reads as TGTGCCAGTACCCCAGCGGGAGGGCACGAGCAGTACTTC. Residues: CASTPAGGHEQYF.